Following are 22 T cell receptor beta chains from one sample sequenced in a study of cytomegalovirus exposure and HLA in healthy donors. PCR primers comprised 60 Vbeta and 13 Jbeta primers. TCRdb's copy holds only in-frame clones and misses some; the assay was immunoSEQ multiplex PCR. The profile shows roughly 190,000 clones, 85% to 90% of them singletons. What was sequenced was PBMCs. These receptors were obtained from a woman aged 18-30 years in good health and CMV-seronegative.

V usage is TRBV7-2 and J usage is TRBJ2-1, with TRBD2 as a possible D gene (5 bases). The CDR3 is 13 residues long. V lost 5 bases and J 1 base, leaving 6 bases between the germline ends. Germline V gene lookup returns CDR1 SGHTA and CDR2 FQGNSA. This chain's CDR3 is CASSGGSYNEQFF. In DNA, the CDR3 is TGTGCCAGCAGCGGAGGATCCTACAATGAGCAGTTCTTC.

The rearrangement joins TRBV7-6 to TRBJ2-7; 10 nucleotides agree with TRBD2. CDR1 and CDR2 from the germline V gene are SGHVS and FNYEAQ. The CDR3 length is 17 residues. V was clipped by 3 bases and J by 1 base; unmatched bases: 9. The CDR3 DNA follows: TGTGCCAGCAGCTTCGGCACTAGCGGGATCCGTTCCTACGAGCAGTACTTC. Amino acids: CASSFGTSGIRSYEQYF.

The genes are TRBV19 and TRBJ2-1; TRBD2 might be the D (5 bases). Germline-derived CDR1 and CDR2 are LNHDA and SQIVND (reference sequence). The CDR3 runs 19 residues. Deletions cut 3 bases from V and 1 base from J, with 22 bases between. The CDR3 DNA reads TGTGCCAGTAGTATCGGTCGAGGGCATCTTGACCTTTCCTACAATGAGCAGTTCTTC. Its translation: CASSIGRGHLDLSYNEQFF.

This chain joins TRBV11-3 and TRBJ1-1; 11 positions match TRBD1. This CDR3 contains 15 residues. V shed 6 bases and J 11 bases; nucleotides not matched to a gene: 14. CDR1 SGHNT and CDR2 YENEEA come from the germline V gene. The CDR3 nucleotides are TGTGCCAGCAGTTCGGGGGAAGGGACAGGGGGGGGTGCTTTCTTT. Its protein product is CASSSGEGTGGGAFF.

This clone came up once. CDR3: CASSQNRGGNTEAFF. The CDR3 bases are TGTGCCAGCAGCCAAAACAGGGGAGGGAACACTGAAGCTTTCTTT. The chain has TRBV7-3 and TRBJ1-1, with TRBD1 identical over 7 bases. The CDR3 has 15 amino acids. V was clipped by 5 bases and J by 1 base; unmatched bases: 7. Germline assignment: CDR1 SGHTA and CDR2 FQGTGA.

This chain links TRBV28 with TRBJ2-5, with D possibly TRBD2 on 6 matching bases. The J call may be incorrect, as the DNA end agrees better with TRBJ2-7. The CDR3 is 13 residues long. The germline gives CDR1 MDHEN, CDR2 SYDVKM. CDR3 loop: CASSLGGIYEQYF. The CDR3 DNA reads as TGTGCCAGCAGTTTAGGGGGGATATACGAGCAGTACTTC.

The V gene is TRBV5-6, the J gene TRBJ2-1; D is perhaps TRBD2 (6 bases). V lost 4 bases, J lost 2 bases, and 16 bases lay in between. Germline V gene data show CDR1 as SGHDT and CDR2 as YYEEEE. The CDR3 is made up of 16 amino acids. The CDR3 sequence: CASSLGRTETYNEQFF. The CDR3 nucleotides are TGTGCCAGCAGCCTGGGGAGGACCGAAACCTACAATGAGCAGTTCTTC.

This rearrangement joins TRBV28 to TRBJ1-1; 12 bases are shared with TRBD1. With 2 bases clipped from V and 10 bases from J, the junction kept 5 bases outside the gene matches. This CDR3 contains 14 residues. CDR1 MDHEN and CDR2 SYDVKM come from the germline V gene. CDR3 nucleotides: TGTGCCAGCAGTTTAGGGACAGGGGGCCTGTCAGCTTTCTTT. It yields the protein CASSLGTGGLSAFF.

This clone was recorded at least ten times. V is TRBV30 and J is TRBJ1-4; perhaps TRBD1 as D (5 bases). The CDR3 contains 13 residues. Trimming shortened V by 4 bases and J by 8 bases, and 14 bases separated the two germline ends. Germline CDR1 GTSNPN, CDR2 SVGIG (reference sequence). CDR3 protein: CAWNLRVREKLFF. The CDR3 nucleotides read TGTGCCTGGAACCTCAGGGTTCGCGAAAAACTGTTTTTT.

The V call is TRBV11-3, the J call TRBJ2-4; D perhaps matches TRBD2 (5 bases). Germline loops: CDR1 SGHNT, CDR2 YENEEA. V was trimmed by 5 bases and J by 5 bases, leaving 16 bases between them. The CDR3 runs to 15 residues. The CDR3 is CASSARGKLENIQYF. Here the CDR3 DNA reads TGTGCCAGCAGCGCCCGGGGAAAGCTTGAAAACATTCAGTACTTC.

The rearrangement links TRBV15 to TRBJ1-4; D not certain. V was shortened by 8 bases and J by 8 bases, with 15 bases between the two germline ends. The length of the CDR3 is 13 residues. CDR1 and CDR2 (germline): LNHNV, YYDKDF (reference sequence). The CDR3 is CATSGLRTEKLFF. The CDR3 nucleotides read TGTGCCACCTCAGGACTCCGGACCGAAAAACTGTTTTTT.

This clone was seen only a few times. The gene calls are TRBV27 and TRBJ2-7; unclear D gene. This CDR3 spans 14 amino acids. The V end was cut by 3 bases, the J end by 2 bases, with 11 bases between. The germline gives CDR1 MNHEY, CDR2 SMNVEV (reference sequence). The CDR3 loop reads CASSFIQMPYEQYF. CDR3 nucleotides: TGTGCCAGCAGTTTTATCCAGATGCCCTACGAGCAGTACTTC.

The V call is TRBV19, the J call TRBJ1-2; TRBD1 agrees at 7 bases. Germline V CDR1 and CDR2: LNHDA, SQIVND (reference sequence). This CDR3 has 14 residues. V gave up 5 bases and J gave up 7 bases; unmatched junction bases: 10. The CDR3 loop reads CASSGTVPASGYTF. The CDR3 DNA follows: TGTGCCAGTAGTGGGACAGTACCGGCCTCTGGCTACACCTTC. The entire variable domain, with the rest obtained from reference TRBV19 and TRBJ1-2, is as follows: DGGITQSPKYLFRKEGQNVTLSCEQNLNHDAMYWYRQDPGQGLRLIYYSQIVNDFQKGDIAEGYSVSREKKESFPLTVTSAQKNPTAFYLCASSGTVPASGYTFGSGTRLTVV.

This chain connects TRBV2 to TRBJ1-4, with D maybe TRBD1 (6 bases). From germline, CDR1 is SNHLY and CDR2 FYNNEI. Deletions cut 1 base from V and 7 bases from J, with 16 bases between. The CDR3 consists of 16 residues. CDR3 sequence: CASSEGTVRRIEKLFF. CDR3 coding DNA: TGTGCCAGCAGTGAAGGGACAGTGAGAAGAATTGAAAAACTGTTTTTT. The whole variable domain, filled in from reference TRBV2 and TRBJ1-4, reads EPEVTQTPSHQVTQMGQEVILRCVPISNHLYFYWYRQILGQKVEFLVSFYNNEISEKSEIFDDQFSVERPDGSNFTLKIRSTKLEDSAMYFCASSEGTVRRIEKLFFGSGTQLSVL.

The gene calls are TRBV2 and TRBJ2-1, with TRBD2 matching over 9 bases. This CDR3 contains 16 residues. The trim removed 6 bases at V and 6 bases at J, leaving 12 bases unmatched. From germline, CDR1 is SNHLY and CDR2 FYNNEI. CDR3 amino acids: CASRGGVTSGTNEQFF. Here the CDR3 DNA reads TGTGCCAGCAGGGGGGGGGTGACTAGCGGCACCAATGAGCAGTTCTTC.

About this clone: The sample carries other DNA sequences with the same CDR3. V and J are TRBV6-5 and TRBJ2-3; D is perhaps TRBD1 (6 bases). V lost 1 base and J 4 bases, leaving 12 bases between the germline ends. The germline CDR1 and CDR2 sequences are MNHEY and SVGAGI. The CDR3 has 15 residues. The CDR3, as DNA: TGTGCCAGCAGTTACTGGGCAGGGGTCTCAGATACGCAGTATTTT. Its protein is CASSYWAGVSDTQYF.

This chain joins TRBV18 and TRBJ2-1; 12 bases agree with TRBD2. V was clipped by 6 bases and J by 6 bases; unmatched bases: 6. CDR3 size: 15 residues. Germline V CDR1 and CDR2: KGHSH, LQKENI. CDR3 sequence reads: CASSLAGGPPNEQFF. For the CDR3, the DNA is TGTGCCAGCTCTCTAGCGGGGGGGCCCCCCAATGAGCAGTTCTTC.

The rearrangement links TRBV11-3 to TRBJ2-1; the D gene is possibly TRBD2 (6 bases). V lost 3 bases and J lost 2, with 17 bases in between. CDR3 size: 17 residues. In germline, CDR1 is SGHNT, CDR2 YENEEA. In DNA form, the CDR3 reads TGTGCCAGCAGCTTGGGGGGACCCGGGCCGACCTACAATGAGCAGTTCTTC. This codes for CASSLGGPGPTYNEQFF.

This chain joins TRBV6-1 and TRBJ1-3; TRBD1 matches 8 bases. The CDR3 contains 13 residues. Germline V gene sequence: CDR1 MNHNS, CDR2 SASEGT. The V segment lost 6 bases and the J segment 2 bases; nucleotides outside the gene matches: 0. The CDR3, as DNA: TGTGCCAGCAGGGGACAGGCTGGAAACACCATATATTTT. Amino acids: CASRGQAGNTIYF.

V gene TRBV6-6 combines with J gene TRBJ2-7, with 7 bases fitting TRBD2. V gave up 0 bases and J gave up 4 bases; unmatched junction bases: 6. The CDR3 spans 15 residues. The germline gives CDR1 MNHNY, CDR2 SVGAGI (reference sequence). For the CDR3, the DNA is TGTGCCAGCAGTTACTCGCAGCGGGGAGCATACGAGCAGTACTTC. It specifies CASSYSQRGAYEQYF.

The rearrangement links TRBV28 to TRBJ2-7; 12 nucleotides align to TRBD1. Germline CDR1 and CDR2: MDHEN and SYDVKM. There are 16 residues in the CDR3. V was clipped by 4 bases and J by 3 bases; unmatched bases: 7. DNA for the CDR3: TGTGCCAGCAGTTCGACCGGGACAGGGGGCAGCTACGAGCAGTACTTC. Residues: CASSSTGTGGSYEQYF.

This chain connects TRBV4-2 to TRBJ2-1; 11 bases are shared with TRBD1. The CDR3 has 16 amino acids. In germline, CDR1 is LGHNA, CDR2 YNFKEQ. J gave up 7 bases and V 1 base, and 6 bases lay outside the gene matches. The DNA of the CDR3 is TGTGCCAGCAGCCAAGGGACAGGGGGCGACTGGAATGAGCAGTTCTTC. It codes for CASSQGTGGDWNEQFF.